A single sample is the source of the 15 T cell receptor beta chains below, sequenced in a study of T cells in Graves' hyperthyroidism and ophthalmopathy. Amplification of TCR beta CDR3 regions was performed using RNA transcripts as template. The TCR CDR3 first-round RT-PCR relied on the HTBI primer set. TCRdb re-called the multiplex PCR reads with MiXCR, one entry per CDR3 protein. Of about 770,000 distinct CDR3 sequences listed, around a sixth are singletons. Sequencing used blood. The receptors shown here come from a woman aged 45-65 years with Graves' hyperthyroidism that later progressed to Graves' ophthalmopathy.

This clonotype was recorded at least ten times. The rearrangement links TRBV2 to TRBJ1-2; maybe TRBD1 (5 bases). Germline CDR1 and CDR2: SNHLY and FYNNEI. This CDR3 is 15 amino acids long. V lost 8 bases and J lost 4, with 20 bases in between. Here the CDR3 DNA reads TGTGCCAGCGTAACTGAGGACTCGGGGCCCTATGGCTACACCTTC. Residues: CASVTEDSGPYGYTF.

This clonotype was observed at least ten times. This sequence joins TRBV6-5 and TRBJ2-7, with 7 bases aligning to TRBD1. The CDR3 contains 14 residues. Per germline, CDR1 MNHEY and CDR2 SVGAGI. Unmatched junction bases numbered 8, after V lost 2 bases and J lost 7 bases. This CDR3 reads CASSYDEGAQEQYF. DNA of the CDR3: TGTGCCAGCAGTTACGACGAGGGGGCGCAAGAGCAGTACTTC.

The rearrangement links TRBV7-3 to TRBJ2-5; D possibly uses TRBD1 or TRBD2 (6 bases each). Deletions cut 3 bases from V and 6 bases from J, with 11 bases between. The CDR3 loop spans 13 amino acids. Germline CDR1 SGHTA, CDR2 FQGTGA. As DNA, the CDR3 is TGTGCCAGCAGCTTGGGGGGCGAGCAGACCCAGTACTTC. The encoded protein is CASSLGGEQTQYF.

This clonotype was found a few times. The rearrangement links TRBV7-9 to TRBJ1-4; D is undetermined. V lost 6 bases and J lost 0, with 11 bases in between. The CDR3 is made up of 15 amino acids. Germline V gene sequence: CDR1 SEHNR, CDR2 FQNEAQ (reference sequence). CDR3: CASRGISATNEKLFF. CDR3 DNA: TGTGCCAGCAGGGGGATCTCCGCAACTAATGAAAAACTGTTTTTT.

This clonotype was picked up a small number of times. The CDR3 sequence: CASSLDGGTSPLHF. The CDR3 nucleotides read TGCGCCAGCAGCTTGGACGGGGGAACTTCACCCCTCCACTTT. This chain links TRBV5-1 with TRBJ1-6, with a possible D match to TRBD1 (5 bases). The V gene lost 0 bases and the J gene lost 9 bases, with 10 bases spanning the gap. From germline, CDR1 is SGHRS and CDR2 YFSETQ. There are 14 residues in the CDR3.

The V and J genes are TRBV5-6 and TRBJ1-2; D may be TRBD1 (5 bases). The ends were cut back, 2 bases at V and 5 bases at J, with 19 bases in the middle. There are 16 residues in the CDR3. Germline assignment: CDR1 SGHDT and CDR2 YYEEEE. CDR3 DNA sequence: TGTGCCAGCAGCTTTTCGCGCTCGGGGGAAAGATATGGCTACACCTTC. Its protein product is CASSFSRSGERYGYTF.

The CDR3 sequence: CSARDRALNYGYTF. CDR3 sequence (DNA): TGCAGTGCTAGGGACAGGGCCCTTAACTATGGCTACACCTTC. The genes are TRBV20-1 and TRBJ1-2, with 8 bases that match TRBD1. This CDR3 is built from 14 residues. CDR1 DFQATT and CDR2 SNEGSKA come from the germline V gene (reference sequence). The trim removed 3 bases at V and 1 base at J, leaving 4 bases unmatched.

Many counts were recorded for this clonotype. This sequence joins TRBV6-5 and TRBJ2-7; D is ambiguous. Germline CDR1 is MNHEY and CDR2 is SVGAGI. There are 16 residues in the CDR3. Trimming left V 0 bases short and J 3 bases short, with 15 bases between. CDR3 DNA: TGTGCCAGCAGTTACTCGAAACGGCCCTCCATCTACGAGCAGTACTTC. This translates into CASSYSKRPSIYEQYF.

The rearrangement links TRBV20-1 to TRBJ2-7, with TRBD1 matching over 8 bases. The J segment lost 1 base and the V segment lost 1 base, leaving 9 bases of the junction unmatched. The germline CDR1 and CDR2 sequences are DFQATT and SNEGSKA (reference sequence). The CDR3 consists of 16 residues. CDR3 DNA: TGCAGTGCTAGAGGTGCCTGGGACAGGCCGTCCTACGAGCAGTACTTC. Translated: CSARGAWDRPSYEQYF.

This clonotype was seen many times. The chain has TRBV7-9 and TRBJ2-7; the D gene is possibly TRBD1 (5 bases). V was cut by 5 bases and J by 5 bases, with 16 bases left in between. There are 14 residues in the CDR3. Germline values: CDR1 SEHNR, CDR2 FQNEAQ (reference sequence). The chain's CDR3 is CASSPKQGTHEQYF. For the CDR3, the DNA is TGTGCCAGCAGCCCGAAGCAGGGAACCCACGAGCAGTACTTC.

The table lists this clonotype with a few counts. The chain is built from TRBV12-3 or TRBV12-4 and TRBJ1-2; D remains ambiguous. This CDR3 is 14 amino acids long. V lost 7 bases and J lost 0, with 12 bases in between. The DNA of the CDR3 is TGTGCCAGCACCAAGGGCACCACTAACTATGGCTACACCTTC. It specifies CASTKGTTNYGYTF.

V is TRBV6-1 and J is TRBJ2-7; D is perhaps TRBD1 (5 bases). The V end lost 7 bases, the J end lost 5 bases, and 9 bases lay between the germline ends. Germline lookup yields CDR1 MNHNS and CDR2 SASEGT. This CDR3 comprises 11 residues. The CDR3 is CASNQGNEQYF. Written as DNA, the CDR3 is TGTGCCAGCAATCAGGGTAACGAGCAGTACTTC.

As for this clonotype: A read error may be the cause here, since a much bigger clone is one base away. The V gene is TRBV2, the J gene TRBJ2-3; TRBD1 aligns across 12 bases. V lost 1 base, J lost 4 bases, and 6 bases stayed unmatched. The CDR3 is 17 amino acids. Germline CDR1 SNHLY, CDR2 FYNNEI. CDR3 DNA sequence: TGTGCCAGCAGTGAAGGGGGACAGGGGGCAGGGTCAGATACGCAGTATTTT. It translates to CASSEGGQGAGSDTQYF.

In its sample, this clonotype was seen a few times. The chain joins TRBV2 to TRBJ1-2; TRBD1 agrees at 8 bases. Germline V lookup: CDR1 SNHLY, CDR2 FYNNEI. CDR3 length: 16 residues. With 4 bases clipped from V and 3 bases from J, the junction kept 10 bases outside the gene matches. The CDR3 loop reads CASSGPAGGAYYGYTF. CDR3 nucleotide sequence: TGTGCCAGCAGTGGGCCCGCAGGGGGCGCCTACTATGGCTACACCTTC.

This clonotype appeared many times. Here the CDR3 reads CASIRRWTDGGYTF. CDR3 in DNA: TGTGCCAGCATCCGCCGATGGACAGACGGTGGCTACACCTTC. The chain combines TRBV7-2 with TRBJ1-2; a weak D match, TRBD1 (6 bases). The V and J ends lost 7 bases and 7 bases respectively, with 19 bases between them. Germline CDR1 SGHTA, CDR2 FQGNSA. This CDR3 has 14 residues.